The following is a T cell receptor beta chain sequence with its context. Libraries were prepared by immunoSEQ multiplex PCR; TCRdb keeps only in-frame clonotypes and omits some of them. This table has 90,000 or so clones, 65% to 85% appearing once. This sample is part of a study of control samples from healthy donors and cancer patients. Germline V gives CDR1 SGDLS, CDR2 YYNGEE. Trimming pared 1 base from V and 2 bases from J, leaving 12 bases between. CDR3 size: 16 residues. The sample taken for sequencing was PBMCs. The chain carries TRBV9 and TRBJ1-4, with a weak D call TRBD1 (5 bases). The receptor was derived from a man between 65 and 85 years old with lung cancer. The CDR3 nucleotides read TGTGCCAGCAGCGTATTCCAGGGTGGCACTAATGAAAAACTGTTTTTT. Its protein product is CASSVFQGGTNEKLFF. The complete variable domain, with remaining parts taken from reference TRBV9 and TRBJ1-4, reads DSGVTQTPKHLITATGQRVTLRCSPRSGDLSVYWYQQSLDQGLQFLIQYYNGEERAKGNILERFSAQQFPDLHSELNLSSLELGDSALYFCASSVFQGGTNEKLFFGSGTQLSVL.